The present entry profiles one T cell receptor (beta chain) with its context. CD8+ and CD4+ T cells from blood underwent TCR beta sequencing, which was carried out in a high-throughput format. The individuals used as controls were healthy donors who had been matched for both age and sex. In contrast to the negatively isolated CD8+ and CD4+ T cells, TEMRA cells were FACS-enriched. The V gene's germline CDR1 is SGHDT and CDR2 YYEEEE. The CDR3 is made up of 13 amino acids. With 2 bases removed from V and 7 bases from J, the gap between germline ends came to 12 bases. This sample is drawn from a study of CD8 T cells in Susac syndrome. Reverse transcription used roughly 0.5 to 1 ug RNA and random hexamers. TCRdb re-called the immunoSEQ multiplex PCR reads with MiXCR, one entry per CDR3 protein. The table includes 45,000 to 55,000 distinct CDR3 sequences, over 85% detected once.

The genes are TRBV5-6 and TRBJ2-5; a possible D gene is TRBD2 (6 bases). The clonotype comes from a human donor in good health. The sequenced material came from CD8+ T cells from PBMCs. The CDR3 spells CASSFGTGGTQYF. DNA for the CDR3: TGTGCCAGCAGCTTCGGGACTGGGGGGACCCAGTACTTC.